The 14 T cell receptor beta chains presented below share a single source sample, sequenced in a study of CD4 T cells in relation to SARS-CoV-2 and coronaviruses. Measured with immunoSEQ multiplex PCR; TCRdb has only the in-frame clones, and not every one. The sample carries roughly 16,000 clones, 82% recorded once. Unexposed donor CD4+ T cells date from 2011-2018, before the COVID-19 pandemic. CD4+ T cells were isolated from the cells after around 9 days of culture. These receptors' antigens are unknown. Sequences were obtained from CD4+ T cells from PBMCs, cultured in vitro. All receptors derive from a human donor in good health.

This rearrangement joins TRBV20-1 to TRBJ1-1; the D gene is possibly TRBD1 (5 bases). The germline V gene encodes CDR1 DFQATT and CDR2 SNEGSKA (reference sequence). Trimming pared 3 bases from V and 2 bases from J, leaving 13 bases between. The CDR3 consists of 14 residues. This CDR3 reads CSASAGAINTEAFF. CDR3 in DNA: TGCAGTGCTAGTGCTGGGGCCATCAACACTGAAGCTTTCTTT.

The rearrangement joins TRBV28 to TRBJ2-3, with D perhaps matching TRBD2 (5 bases). V lost 2 bases to trimming and J lost 2 bases, with 8 bases between them. This CDR3 has 14 amino acids. CDR1 is MDHEN and CDR2 is SYDVKM in the germline V gene. CDR3 coding DNA: TGTGCCAGCAGTTTAGGTGACTACACAGATACGCAGTATTTT. Translating gives CASSLGDYTDTQYF.

This chain links TRBV7-8 with TRBJ2-7, with D perhaps TRBD1 (5 bases). Germline V gene lookup returns CDR1 SGHVS and CDR2 FQNEAQ. V was shortened by 0 bases and J by 3 bases, with 12 bases between the two germline ends. The CDR3 spans 15 residues. In DNA form, the CDR3 reads TGTGCCAGCAGCTTAGCGGAACATACAGGCTACGAGCAGTACTTC. Translation gives CASSLAEHTGYEQYF.

The rearrangement uses TRBV3-1 (or the pseudogene TRBV3-2) and TRBJ2-1; D might be TRBD2 (5 bases). Per germline, CDR1 LGHDT and CDR2 YNNKEL (reference sequence). The CDR3 contains 16 residues. V lost 1 base to trimming and J lost 2 bases, with 12 bases between them. CDR3 bases: TGTGCCAGCAGCCAAGTAGAAAGCGGCCCCTACAATGAGCAGTTCTTC. It yields the protein CASSQVESGPYNEQFF.

This chain links TRBV2 with TRBJ2-5, with 7 nucleotides matching TRBD1. In germline, CDR1 is SNHLY, CDR2 FYNNEI. Trimming removed 6 bases from V and 5 bases from J; junction bases left unmatched: 9. The CDR3 runs 14 residues. The CDR3 loop reads CASRTGQAWETQYF. The CDR3 nucleotides read TGTGCCAGCAGGACAGGACAGGCCTGGGAGACCCAGTACTTC. Supplemented by reference TRBV2 and TRBJ2-5, the full variable domain reads EPEVTQTPSHQVTQMGQEVILRCVPISNHLYFYWYRQILGQKVEFLVSFYNNEISEKSEIFDDQFSVERPDGSNFTLKIRSTKLEDSAMYFCASRTGQAWETQYFGPGTRLLVL.

V is TRBV5-4 and J is TRBJ2-7; D ambiguous. Germline V CDR1 and CDR2: SGHNT, YYREEE (reference sequence). The V end was cut by 0 bases, the J end by 7 bases, with 11 bases between. The CDR3 length is 13 residues. For the CDR3, the DNA is TGTGCCAGCAGCTTGGATCCTAACCTTGAGCAGTACTTC. Translating it yields CASSLDPNLEQYF.

The chain is built from TRBV5-4 and TRBJ2-7; D is unresolved. From germline, CDR1 is SGHNT and CDR2 YYREEE (reference sequence). V gave up 4 bases and J gave up 0 bases, with 14 bases separating them. This CDR3 contains 15 residues. CDR3 residues: CASSPLAKGSYEQYF. DNA for the CDR3: TGTGCCAGCAGCCCCCTCGCGAAGGGCTCCTACGAGCAGTACTTC.

This chain links TRBV10-3 with TRBJ2-5; 7 bases fit TRBD1. Germline lookup yields CDR1 ENHRY and CDR2 SYGVKD. The CDR3 is made up of 14 amino acids. The J segment lost 5 bases and the V segment lost 3 bases, leaving 6 bases of the junction unmatched. The CDR3 sequence: CAISDAGGRETQYF. The CDR3 coding sequence is TGTGCCATCAGTGACGCAGGGGGAAGGGAGACCCAGTACTTC.

The chain combines TRBV6-6 with TRBJ2-1; TRBD2 matches 12 bases. V shed 5 bases, J shed 8 bases, and the junction held 22 bases outside the gene matches. The CDR3 sequence is 20 residues long. Looked up from germline, CDR1 is MNHNY and CDR2 is SVGAGI (reference sequence). This CDR3 reads CASSPIPGLAGPLGRDEQFF. In DNA form, the CDR3 reads TGTGCCAGCAGTCCTATTCCGGGACTAGCGGGCCCGTTGGGCAGGGATGAGCAGTTCTTC.

This sequence joins TRBV5-1 and TRBJ2-1; D could derive from TRBD1 or TRBD2 (5 bases each). Germline V gives CDR1 SGHRS, CDR2 YFSETQ. Trimming cost V 0 bases and J 7 bases, with 17 bases left between them. CDR3 length: 16 amino acids. CDR3 in DNA: TGCGCCAGCAGCTTGGATTGGGCAGGGACGGGAAATGAGCAGTTCTTC. Its translation: CASSLDWAGTGNEQFF.

The chain combines TRBV6-5 with TRBJ1-1; the match to TRBD1 covers 11 bases. Per germline, CDR1 MNHEY and CDR2 SVGAGI. Trimming at V came to 4 bases and at J to 5 bases, leaving 6 bases not matched to a gene. The CDR3 is 15 amino acids. CDR3 in DNA: TGTGCCAGCAGTTCCGGACAGGGGGCGTTGACTGAAGCTTTCTTT. This gives the protein CASSSGQGALTEAFF.

V gene TRBV5-4 combines with J gene TRBJ2-3, with 12 bases aligning to TRBD2. From germline, CDR1 is SGHNT and CDR2 YYREEE (reference sequence). Trimming at V came to 5 bases and at J to 4 bases, leaving 8 bases not matched to a gene. The CDR3 has 16 amino acids. The CDR3 region has the DNA TGTGCCAGCAGGAAAGGACTAGCGGGGAATTCAGATACGCAGTATTTT. Translating it yields CASRKGLAGNSDTQYF.

The chain joins TRBV19 to TRBJ1-2; 7 nucleotides agree with TRBD1. CDR3 length: 13 amino acids. V lost 6 bases and J lost 5; bases outside the gene matches: 6. Germline lookup yields CDR1 LNHDA and CDR2 SQIVND (reference sequence). CDR3 in DNA: TGTGCCAGTAGCTCAGGGGGGAGGTATGGCTACACCTTC. As protein: CASSSGGRYGYTF. Drawing the rest from reference TRBV19 and TRBJ1-2, the complete variable domain is DGGITQSPKYLFRKEGQNVTLSCEQNLNHDAMYWYRQDPGQGLRLIYYSQIVNDFQKGDIAEGYSVSREKKESFPLTVTSAQKNPTAFYLCASSSGGRYGYTFGSGTRLTVV.

The chain recombines TRBV5-4 with TRBJ2-5, with D hard to call. The V gene's germline CDR1 is SGHNT and CDR2 YYREEE (reference sequence). The germline V and J ends were trimmed by 4 bases and 2 bases, with 12 bases remaining between them. The CDR3 is 14 amino acids. CDR3 nucleotide sequence: TGTGCCAGCAGCACAAAAACAGTACAAGAGACCCAGTACTTC. Its translation: CASSTKTVQETQYF.